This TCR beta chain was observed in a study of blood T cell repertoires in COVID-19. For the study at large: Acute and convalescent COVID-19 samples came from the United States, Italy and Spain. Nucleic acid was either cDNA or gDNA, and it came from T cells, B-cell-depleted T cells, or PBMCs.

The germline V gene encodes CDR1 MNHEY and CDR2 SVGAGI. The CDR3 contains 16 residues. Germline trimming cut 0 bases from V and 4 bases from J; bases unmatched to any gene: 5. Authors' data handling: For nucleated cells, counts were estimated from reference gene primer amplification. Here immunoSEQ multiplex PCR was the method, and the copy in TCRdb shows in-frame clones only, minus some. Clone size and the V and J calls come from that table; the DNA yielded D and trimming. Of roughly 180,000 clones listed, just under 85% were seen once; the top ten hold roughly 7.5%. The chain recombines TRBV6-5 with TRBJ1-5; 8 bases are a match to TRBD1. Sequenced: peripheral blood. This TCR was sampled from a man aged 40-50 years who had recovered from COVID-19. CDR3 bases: TGTGCCAGCAGTTACTCTTCAGGGGGCACAAATCAGCCCCAGCATTTT. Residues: CASSYSSGGTNQPQHF.